The clone carrying this T cell receptor beta chain has only a few counts. The target antigen is unknown. The sample comes from a study of shared clonotypes between healthy human individuals. Points from the study as a whole: Generation of non-shared clonotypes was less probable than generation of clonotypes shared by all four donors.

CDR1 and CDR2 from the germline V gene are SGDLS and YYNGEE. CDR3 length equals 17 residues. V shed 0 bases and J shed 0 bases, with 13 bases lying between them. Data came from immunoSEQ multiplex PCR; TCRdb stores just in-frame clones and leaves some out. Altogether 100,000 to 130,000 clones are present, around 65% being singletons, with the ten largest covering around 24%. Sequencing used memory CD8+ T cells sorted from blood. As to subset: CD45RO+ cells pooled with CCR7-negative TemRA cells. This TCR was sampled from a woman aged 30 to 39 in good health. The chain links TRBV9 to TRBJ2-1; D might be TRBD2 (5 bases). DNA of the CDR3: TGTGCCAGCAGCGTAGCTTGGCGGGTCGACTCCTACAATGAGCAGTTCTTC. Translated, it gives CASSVAWRVDSYNEQFF.